Below are 3 T cell receptor beta chains sequenced from a single sample in a study of early T cells in non-severe SARS-CoV-2 infection (dated by TCRdb to about 2021). The library was obtained by 5' RACE. Sequencer: NextSeq 500. TCRdb reran the public reads through fastp at Q25 and MiXCR, keeping productive beta chains. Identical CDR3 proteins give one entry, which carries the most common genes and DNA. This sample comprises 35,000 to 50,000 distinct CDR3 sequences, about 5.9% of them detected only once. The top ten clones comprise more than 7% of the sample. Sequenced here: whole blood, sampled at baseline. The receptors were sampled from an adult who was a healthcare worker with PCR-confirmed SARS-CoV-2 infection or an uninfected control (not recorded which).

The chain combines TRBV11-2 with TRBJ1-1; no reliable D call. The germline V gene has CDR1 SGHAT and CDR2 FQNNGV. The CDR3 runs 13 residues. Trimming cost V 2 bases and J 0 bases, with 4 bases left between them. The CDR3: CASSLLLNTEAFF. The CDR3 DNA sequence: TGTGCCAGCAGCTTACTGCTGAACACTGAAGCTTTCTTT.

This rearrangement joins TRBV2 to TRBJ2-1; possible D gene TRBD2, 5 bases. The CDR3 covers 14 residues. V gave up 5 bases and J gave up 2 bases, with 10 bases separating them. The germline gives CDR1 SNHLY, CDR2 FYNNEI. This chain's CDR3 is CASSHWEPYNEQFF. The CDR3 DNA sequence: TGTGCCAGCAGTCATTGGGAGCCCTACAATGAGCAGTTCTTC.

The chain carries TRBV7-6 and TRBJ2-1; TRBD2 agrees at 12 bases. The CDR3 is 15 residues long. CDR1 SGHVS and CDR2 FNYEAQ come from the germline V gene. V lost 4 bases to trimming and J lost 2 bases; unmatched junction nucleotides: 0. CDR3 protein: CASSWTSGAYNEQFF. The CDR3 coding sequence is TGTGCCAGCAGCTGGACTAGCGGGGCCTACAATGAGCAGTTCTTC. The entire variable domain, with the rest obtained from reference TRBV7-6 and TRBJ2-1, is as follows: GAGVSQSPRYKVTKRGQDVALRCDPISGHVSLYWYRQALGQGPEFLTYFNYEAQQDKSGLPNDRFSAERPEGSISTLTIQRTEQRDSAMYRCASSWTSGAYNEQFFGPGTRLTVL.